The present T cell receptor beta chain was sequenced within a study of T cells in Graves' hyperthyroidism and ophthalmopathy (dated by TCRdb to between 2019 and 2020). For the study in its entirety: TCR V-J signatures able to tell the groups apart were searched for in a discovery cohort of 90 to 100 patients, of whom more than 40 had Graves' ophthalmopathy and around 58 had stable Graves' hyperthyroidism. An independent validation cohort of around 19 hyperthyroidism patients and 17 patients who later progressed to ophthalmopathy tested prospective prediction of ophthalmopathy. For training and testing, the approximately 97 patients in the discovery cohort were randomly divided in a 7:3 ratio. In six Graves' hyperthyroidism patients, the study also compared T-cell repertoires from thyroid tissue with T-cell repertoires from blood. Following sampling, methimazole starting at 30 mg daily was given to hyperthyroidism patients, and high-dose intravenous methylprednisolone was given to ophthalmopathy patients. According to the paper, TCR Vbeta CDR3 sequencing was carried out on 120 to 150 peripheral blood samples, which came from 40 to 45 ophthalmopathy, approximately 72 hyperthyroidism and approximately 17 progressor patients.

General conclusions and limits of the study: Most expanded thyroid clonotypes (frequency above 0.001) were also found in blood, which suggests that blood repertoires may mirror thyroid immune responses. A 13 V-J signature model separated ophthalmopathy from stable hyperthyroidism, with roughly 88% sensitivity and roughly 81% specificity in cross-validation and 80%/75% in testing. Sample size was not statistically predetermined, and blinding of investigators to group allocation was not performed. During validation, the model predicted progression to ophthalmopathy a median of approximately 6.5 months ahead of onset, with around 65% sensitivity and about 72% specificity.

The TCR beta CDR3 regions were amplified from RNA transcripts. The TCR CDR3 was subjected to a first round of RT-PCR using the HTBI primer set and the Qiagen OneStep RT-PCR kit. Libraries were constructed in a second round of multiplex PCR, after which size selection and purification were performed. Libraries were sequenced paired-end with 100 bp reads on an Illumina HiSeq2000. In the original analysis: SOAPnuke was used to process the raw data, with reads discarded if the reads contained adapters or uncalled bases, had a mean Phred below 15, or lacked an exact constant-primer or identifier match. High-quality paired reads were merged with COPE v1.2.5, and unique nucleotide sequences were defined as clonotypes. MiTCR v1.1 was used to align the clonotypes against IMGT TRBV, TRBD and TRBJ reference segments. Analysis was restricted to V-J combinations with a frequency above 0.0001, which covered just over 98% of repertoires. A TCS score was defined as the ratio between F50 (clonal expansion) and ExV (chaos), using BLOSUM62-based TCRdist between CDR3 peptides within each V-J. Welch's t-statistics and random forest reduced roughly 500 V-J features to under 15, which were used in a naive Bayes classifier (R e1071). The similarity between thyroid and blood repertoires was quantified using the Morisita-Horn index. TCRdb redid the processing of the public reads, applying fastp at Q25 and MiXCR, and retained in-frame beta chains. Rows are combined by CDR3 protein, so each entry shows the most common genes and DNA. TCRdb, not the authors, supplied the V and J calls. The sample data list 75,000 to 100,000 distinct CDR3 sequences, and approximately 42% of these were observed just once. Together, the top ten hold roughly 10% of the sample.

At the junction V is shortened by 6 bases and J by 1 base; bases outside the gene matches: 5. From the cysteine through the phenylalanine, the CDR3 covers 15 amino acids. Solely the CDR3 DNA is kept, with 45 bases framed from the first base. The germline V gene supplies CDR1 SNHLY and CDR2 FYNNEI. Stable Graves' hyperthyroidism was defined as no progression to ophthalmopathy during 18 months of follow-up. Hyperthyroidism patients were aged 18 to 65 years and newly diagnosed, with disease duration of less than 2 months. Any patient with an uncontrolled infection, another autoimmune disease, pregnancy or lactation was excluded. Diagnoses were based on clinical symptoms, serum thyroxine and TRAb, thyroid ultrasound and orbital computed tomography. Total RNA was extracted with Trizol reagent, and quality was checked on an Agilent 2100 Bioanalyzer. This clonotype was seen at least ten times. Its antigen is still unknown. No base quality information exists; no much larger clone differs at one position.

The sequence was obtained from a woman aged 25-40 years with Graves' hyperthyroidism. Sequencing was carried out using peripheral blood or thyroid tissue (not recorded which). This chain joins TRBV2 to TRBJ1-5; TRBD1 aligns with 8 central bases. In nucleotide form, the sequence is TGTGCCAGCAGCAAGGACAGGGCGAGCAATCAGCCCCAGCATTTT. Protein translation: CASSKDRASNQPQHF. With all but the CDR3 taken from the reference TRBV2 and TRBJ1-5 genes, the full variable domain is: EPEVTQTPSHQVTQMGQEVILRCVPISNHLYFYWYRQILGQKVEFLVSFYNNEISEKSEIFDDQFSVERPDGSNFTLKIRSTKLEDSAMYFCASSKDRASNQPQHFGDGTRLSIL.